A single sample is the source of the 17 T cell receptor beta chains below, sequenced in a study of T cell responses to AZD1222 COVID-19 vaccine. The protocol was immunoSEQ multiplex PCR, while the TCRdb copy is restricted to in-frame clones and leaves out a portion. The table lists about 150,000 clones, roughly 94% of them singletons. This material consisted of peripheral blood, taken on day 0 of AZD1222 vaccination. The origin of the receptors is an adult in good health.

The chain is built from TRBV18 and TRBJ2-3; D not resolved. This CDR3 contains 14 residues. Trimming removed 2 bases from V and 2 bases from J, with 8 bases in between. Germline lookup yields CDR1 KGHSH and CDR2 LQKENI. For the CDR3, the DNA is TGTGCCAGCTCACCAGTAAGTTTCACAGATACGCAGTATTTT. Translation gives CASSPVSFTDTQYF.

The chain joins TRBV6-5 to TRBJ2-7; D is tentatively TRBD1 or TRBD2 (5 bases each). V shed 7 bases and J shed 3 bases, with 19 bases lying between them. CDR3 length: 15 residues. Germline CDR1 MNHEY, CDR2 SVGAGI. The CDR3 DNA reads TGTGCCAGCACCCCCGTCGGGACCGGGGTCTACGAGCAGTACTTC. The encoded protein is CASTPVGTGVYEQYF.

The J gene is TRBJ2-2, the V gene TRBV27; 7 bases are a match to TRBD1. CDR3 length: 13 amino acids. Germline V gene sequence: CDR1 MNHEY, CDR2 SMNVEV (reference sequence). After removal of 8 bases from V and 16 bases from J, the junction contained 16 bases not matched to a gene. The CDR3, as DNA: TGTGCCAGCTCTGACAGGGCCCGTTCCGAACGGTTTTTT. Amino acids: CASSDRARSERFF.

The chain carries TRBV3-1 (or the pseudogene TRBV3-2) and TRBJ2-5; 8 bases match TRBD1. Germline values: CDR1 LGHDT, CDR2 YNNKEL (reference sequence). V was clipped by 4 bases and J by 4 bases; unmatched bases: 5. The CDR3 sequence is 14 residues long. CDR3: CASSPTGVAETQYF. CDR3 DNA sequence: TGTGCCAGCAGCCCGACAGGGGTGGCAGAGACCCAGTACTTC.

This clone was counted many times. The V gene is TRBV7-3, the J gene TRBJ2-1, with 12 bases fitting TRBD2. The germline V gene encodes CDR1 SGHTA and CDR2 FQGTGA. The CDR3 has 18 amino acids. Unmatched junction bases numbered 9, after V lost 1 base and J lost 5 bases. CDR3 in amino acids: CASSLNPLRLAGDNEQFF. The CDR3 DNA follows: TGTGCCAGCAGCTTAAATCCCCTCCGACTAGCGGGGGACAATGAGCAGTTCTTC. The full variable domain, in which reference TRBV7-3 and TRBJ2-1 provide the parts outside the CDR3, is GAGVSQTPSNKVTEKGKYVELRCDPISGHTALYWYRQSLGQGPEFLIYFQGTGAADDSGLPNDRFFAVRPEGSVSTLKIQRTERGDSAVYLCASSLNPLRLAGDNEQFFGPGTRLTVL.

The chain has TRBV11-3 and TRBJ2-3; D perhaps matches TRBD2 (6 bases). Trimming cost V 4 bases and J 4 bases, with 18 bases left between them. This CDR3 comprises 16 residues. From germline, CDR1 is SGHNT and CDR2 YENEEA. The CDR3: CASSSPRGTSPDTQYF. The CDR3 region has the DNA TGTGCCAGCAGCTCACCCCGGGGGACTTCTCCAGATACGCAGTATTTT.

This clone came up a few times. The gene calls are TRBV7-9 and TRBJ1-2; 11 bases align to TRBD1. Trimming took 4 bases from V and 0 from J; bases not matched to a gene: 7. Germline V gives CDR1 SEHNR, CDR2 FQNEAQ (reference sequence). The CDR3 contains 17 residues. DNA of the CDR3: TGTGCCAGCAGCTCCGTCGGACAGGGGGCAGCTAACTATGGCTACACCTTC. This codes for CASSSVGQGAANYGYTF.

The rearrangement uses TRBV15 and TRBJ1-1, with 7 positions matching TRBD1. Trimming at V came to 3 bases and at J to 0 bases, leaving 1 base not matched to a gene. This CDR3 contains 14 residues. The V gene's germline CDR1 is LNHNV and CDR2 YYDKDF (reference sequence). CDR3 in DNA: TGTGCCACCAGCAGGGGACAGATGAACACTGAAGCTTTCTTT. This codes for CATSRGQMNTEAFF.

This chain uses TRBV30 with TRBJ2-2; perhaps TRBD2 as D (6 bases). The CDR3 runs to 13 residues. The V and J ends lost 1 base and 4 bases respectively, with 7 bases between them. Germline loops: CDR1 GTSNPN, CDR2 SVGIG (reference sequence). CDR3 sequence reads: CAWSGRGTGELFF. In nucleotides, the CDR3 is TGTGCCTGGAGTGGGAGGGGCACCGGGGAGCTGTTTTTT.

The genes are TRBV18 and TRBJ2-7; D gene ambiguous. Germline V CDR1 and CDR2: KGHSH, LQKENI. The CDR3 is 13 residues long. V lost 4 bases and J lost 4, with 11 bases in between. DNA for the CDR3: TGTGCCAGCTCACTTGCAAGGCCTTACGAGCAGTACTTC. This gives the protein CASSLARPYEQYF.

The CDR3: CATSDRQGPNQPQHF. DNA for the CDR3: TGTGCCACCAGTGACCGACAGGGCCCCAATCAGCCCCAGCATTTT. V usage is TRBV24-1 and J usage is TRBJ1-5; TRBD1 agrees at 7 bases. J gave up 3 bases and V 4 bases, and 5 bases lay outside the gene matches. Germline CDR1 reads KGHDR; CDR2 reads SFDVKD. This CDR3 has 15 residues.

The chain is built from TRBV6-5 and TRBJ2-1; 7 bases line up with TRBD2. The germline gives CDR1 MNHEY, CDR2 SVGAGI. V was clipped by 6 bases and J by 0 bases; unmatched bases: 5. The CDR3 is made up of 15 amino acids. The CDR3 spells CASSQRDRSYNEQFF. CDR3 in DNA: TGTGCCAGCAGCCAGCGGGACCGCTCCTACAATGAGCAGTTCTTC.

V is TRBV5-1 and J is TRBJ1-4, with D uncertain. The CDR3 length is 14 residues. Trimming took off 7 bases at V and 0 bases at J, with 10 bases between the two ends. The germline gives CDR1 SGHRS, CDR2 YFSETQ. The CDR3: CASAAGATNEKLFF. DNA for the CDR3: TGCGCCAGCGCTGCCGGGGCAACTAATGAAAAACTGTTTTTT. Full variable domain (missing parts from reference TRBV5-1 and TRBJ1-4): KAGVTQTPRYLIKTRGQQVTLSCSPISGHRSVSWYQQTPGQGLQFLFEYFSETQRNKGNFPGRFSGRQFSNSRSEMNVSTLELGDSALYLCASAAGATNEKLFFGSGTQLSVL.

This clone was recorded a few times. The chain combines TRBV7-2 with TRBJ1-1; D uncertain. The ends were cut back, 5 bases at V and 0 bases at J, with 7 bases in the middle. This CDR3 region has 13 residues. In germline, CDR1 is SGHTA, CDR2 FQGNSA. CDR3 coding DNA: TGTGCCAGCAGCGCCCAGGTGAACACTGAAGCTTTCTTT. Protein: CASSAQVNTEAFF.

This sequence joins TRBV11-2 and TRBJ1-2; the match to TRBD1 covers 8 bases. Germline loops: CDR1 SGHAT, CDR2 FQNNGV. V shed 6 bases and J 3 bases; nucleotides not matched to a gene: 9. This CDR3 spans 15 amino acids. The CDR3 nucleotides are TGTGCCAGCAGTCATCCGGACAGGGCTTACTATGGCTACACCTTC. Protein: CASSHPDRAYYGYTF.

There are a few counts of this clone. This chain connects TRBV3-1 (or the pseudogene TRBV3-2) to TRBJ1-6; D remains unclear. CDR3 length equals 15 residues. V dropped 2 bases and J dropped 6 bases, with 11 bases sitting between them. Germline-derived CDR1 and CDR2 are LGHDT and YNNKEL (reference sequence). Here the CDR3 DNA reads TGTGCCAGCAGCCAACTCGACTCGGGTAATTCACCCCTCCACTTT. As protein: CASSQLDSGNSPLHF.

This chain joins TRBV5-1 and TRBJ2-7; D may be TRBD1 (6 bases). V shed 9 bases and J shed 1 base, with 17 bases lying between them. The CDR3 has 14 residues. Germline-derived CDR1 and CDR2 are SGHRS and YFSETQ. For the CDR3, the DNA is TGCGCCACTCAAACAGGGTCCGGATCCTACGAGCAGTACTTC. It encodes CATQTGSGSYEQYF. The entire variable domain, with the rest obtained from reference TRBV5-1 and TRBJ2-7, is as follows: KAGVTQTPRYLIKTRGQQVTLSCSPISGHRSVSWYQQTPGQGLQFLFEYFSETQRNKGNFPGRFSGRQFSNSRSEMNVSTLELGDSALYLCATQTGSGSYEQYFGPGTRLTVT.